This TCR beta chain was recovered during a study of blood T cell repertoires in COVID-19. Overall study: Nucleic acid was either cDNA or gDNA, and it came from T cells, B-cell-depleted T cells, or PBMCs.

Libraries were prepared by immunoSEQ multiplex PCR; TCRdb keeps only in-frame clonotypes and omits some of them. The sample carries 90,000 to 100,000 clones, 75% to 90% recorded once. Material: peripheral blood. The source is a man in his 60s with COVID-19, enrolled during active disease.

The CDR3 is CASGDRGRDEQFF. CDR3 DNA: TGTGCCAGCGGGGACAGGGGTCGTGATGAGCAGTTCTTC. This chain connects TRBV6-5 to TRBJ2-1; TRBD1 aligns across 10 bases. CDR1 is MNHEY and CDR2 is SVGAGI in the germline V gene. Trimming removed 8 bases from V and 8 bases from J; junction bases left unmatched: 6. The length of the CDR3 is 13 residues.